Listed below are T cell receptor beta chains from one sample, sequenced in a study of shared clonotypes between healthy human individuals. The assay was immunoSEQ multiplex PCR, and TCRdb's table has in-frame clones only and misses some. The repertoire holds some 2 million clones, with approximately 94% as singletons. The specimen was naive CD8+ T cells sorted from blood. The receptors here all came from a man between 18 and 29 years old in good health. The CDR3 runs from the conserved cysteine through the conserved F or W.

V gene | CDR3 protein
TRBV9 | CASSVGGRVPVEQFF
TRBV9 | CASSVADGAYSYEQYF
TRBV6-5 | CASSYGQGTEAFF
TRBV7-8 | CASTTQGWVEQYF
TRBV6-1 | CASRPPGGDEQYF
TRBV11-2 | CASSLELGGRATGELFF
TRBV5-4 | CASSQSSRVRNNSPLHF
TRBV9 | CASSGCIGPKGNQPQHF
TRBV15 | CATSKQERSPLHF
TRBV5-6 | CASSLDMGYEQYF
TRBV6-1 | CASSPHGVNTGELFF
TRBV7-2 | CASSLVGAGVWTDTQYF
TRBV2 | CASSETESSYEQYF
TRBV7-9 | CASSEPGLAEGDTQYF
TRBV11-2 | CASSTARIPYEQYF
TRBV9 | CASSLTGLAGVPQYF
TRBV2 | CASQQGPNTGELFF
TRBV28 | CASSPGPSETQYF
TRBV27 | CASREQVSGANVLTF
TRBV27 | CASSLEGGAYNEQFF
TRBV7-9 | CASSLVSSGEQYF
TRBV6-1 | CASSESGVPREKLFF
TRBV6-1 | CASSEPQGGQTQYF
TRBV7-9 | CASSPKEGGPDSLQETQYF
TRBV7-9 | CASSFPRDDEQYF
TRBV10-3 | CATGANTEAFF
TRBV5-1 | CASSFTESGNTIYF
TRBV19 | CASSIGATQETQYF
TRBV2 | CASSDRDSYEQYF
TRBV4-1 | CASSQFGENTEAFF
TRBV2 | CASSWLSGGVYEQYF
TRBV6-5 | CASSAAGDTEAFF
TRBV27 | CASGTGGVYEQYF
TRBV2 | CATFKLGVYEQYF
TRBV19 | CASSIRDRGQPQHF
TRBV4-1 | CASSQDTAGLYNEQFF
TRBV5-4 | CASSLAIEETQYF
TRBV5-1 | CASSLSGQANYEQYF
TRBV27 | CASSLGQHYEQYF
TRBV9 | CASSVVSGLNTEAFF
TRBV9 | CASKPGMGGETQYF
TRBV9 | CASSGGHEQYF
TRBV19 | CASSRVSYNEQFF
TRBV6-6 | CASSSTGLTGELFF
TRBV10-2 | CASSEFGQRTDTQYF
TRBV6-5 | CASSPDTIMGELFF
TRBV30 | CAWSWDSGEQYF
TRBV6-5 | CASSYSRTGELFF
TRBV5-6 | CASSYGTSGKETQYF
TRBV6-1 | CASSEQEAGGPPGELFF
TRBV6-1 | CASSLRGPQLEQYF